The clone carrying this TCR beta chain has just a few counts. The target antigen is unknown. This entry is derived from a study of early T cells in non-severe SARS-CoV-2 infection. Study background: The sequenced material was bulk RNA from unsorted whole blood, and its chains were unpaired. Study findings and constraints: Anti-spike CD8 specificities were favored by VDJdb matching, whose results missed private and CD4 specificities.

There are 17 residues in the CDR3. V lost 4 bases and J lost 0, with 16 bases in between. Per germline, CDR1 SGHAT and CDR2 FQNNGV. Individual cDNA molecules were tagged with unique molecular identifiers, the study reported. TCRdb re-derived calls from the 5' RACE reads in MiXCR, one entry per CDR3 protein. The sample has about 64,000 distinct CDR3 sequences; 8% to 9% are singletons. The starting material was whole blood, obtained at baseline. The sequence was collected from an adult who was a healthcare worker with PCR-confirmed SARS-CoV-2 infection or an uninfected control (not recorded which). The rearrangement links TRBV11-2 to TRBJ2-1; D is ambiguous. CDR3 in amino acids: CASSSGKRVLSYNEQFF. The CDR3 DNA reads TGTGCCAGCAGCTCAGGCAAACGCGTGCTCTCCTACAATGAGCAGTTCTTC.